This record covers a single T cell receptor beta chain. The CDR3 runs 17 residues. Trimming removed 4 bases at V and 1 base at J, with 20 bases between. This entry belongs to a study of T cell repertoires in cytomegalovirus infection. TCRdb ran MiXCR on the reads and lists one entry per CDR3 protein. The sample carries roughly 640,000 distinct CDR3 sequences, 20% to 25% recorded once. This clonotype originated in a human donor in good health (CMV status not recorded). Some clones in this sample may be carry-over from other donors' samples. The sequenced sample consisted of CD8+ T cells from PBMCs. The gene calls are TRBV23-1 and TRBJ2-7; the D gene could be TRBD1 or TRBD2 (5 bases each). TRBV23-1 is labeled an ORF, and its function is uncertain. The CDR3 protein is CASSRVPGRTRSYEQYF. In DNA form, the CDR3 reads TGCGCCAGCAGTCGAGTCCCGGGACGGACGCGATCCTACGAGCAGTACTTC.